This paragraph reports one T cell receptor beta chain. What it binds is unknown. This sample was included in a study of beta chain features in type 1 diabetes. Study findings and constraints: All four CD4+ subsets of Type 1 diabetes patients contained TCRB CDR3s that were moderately but significantly shorter.

Sequencing targeted expressed TCRB transcripts, as all isolated RNA had been reverse transcribed. TCRdb keeps only in-frame clones here, not all; method: immunoSEQ multiplex PCR. The table records some 160,000 clones, approximately 10% of them present only once. This CDR3 region has 12 residues. CDR1 is SQVTM, CDR2 ANQGSEA, per germline. With 2 bases removed from V and 6 bases from J, the gap between germline ends came to 10 bases. Researchers reported sorting CD4+ naive, central memory, regulatory and stem cell-like memory cells via CD45RO/CCR7/CD25/CD127/CD95/CD27. Without exception, sorted populations had purity beyond 95%.

The rearrangement links TRBV29-1 to TRBJ1-2; the D is unclear. Sequencing input: central memory CD4+ T cells from blood. This TCR came from a woman aged 30 to 39 with type 1 diabetes. CDR3 DNA: TGCAGCGTTGAACTGCCGGGGAATGGCTACACCTTC. Its protein is CSVELPGNGYTF. Together with reference TRBV29-1 and TRBJ1-2, the CDR3 gives the full variable domain: SAVISQKPSRDICQRGTSLTIQCQVDSQVTMMFWYRQQPGQSLTLIATANQGSEATYESGFVIDKFPISRPNLTFSTLTVSNMSPEDSSIYLCSVELPGNGYTFGSGTRLTVV.